Listed below are T cell receptor beta chains from one sample, sequenced in a study of Graves' ophthalmopathy and Graves' hyperthyroidism. TCRdb reanalysed the multiplex PCR reads using MiXCR and keeps one entry per CDR3 protein. This sample yields approximately 480,000 distinct CDR3 sequences, of which approximately 15% are seen a single time; over 7.5% belongs to the top ten. The material sequenced was blood. These receptors all stem from a woman aged 25 to 39 with Graves' ophthalmopathy. Each CDR3 is given with its conserved first and last residue. The D gene is left open where the match is weak. Clone size, where shown, is once, few, many, or a class for clones that have expanded.

J gene	D gene	V gene	clone size	CDR3 protein
TRBJ1-5	.	TRBV6-2/TRBV6-3	many	CASWGGTDAYPQHF
TRBJ2-7	TRBD2	TRBV4-2	.	CASSQDSSGLSYEQYF
TRBJ2-5	TRBD2	TRBV6-1	.	CASSVGLAETQYF
TRBJ1-1	.	TRBV6-1	many	CASSEAFVSHGTEAFF
TRBJ1-2	.	TRBV14	many	CASSQVRSLYGYTF
TRBJ1-1	.	TRBV18	few	CASSPGLEAEAFF
TRBJ1-3	TRBD1	TRBV12-3/TRBV12-4	many	CASSFTGGRNTIYF
TRBJ1-2	.	TRBV6-1	many	CASSEAWTGYTF
TRBJ1-6	.	TRBV2	many	CATTMSASPLHF
TRBJ1-6	TRBD1	TRBV12-3/TRBV12-4	many	CASSGQGGNSPLHF
TRBJ1-1	.	TRBV28	.	CASRGVFNTEAFF
TRBJ1-5	TRBD1	TRBV6-1	many	CASSPGGTGHQPQHF
TRBJ2-7	.	TRBV28	many	CASSQRVGGYEQYF
TRBJ2-7	TRBD2	TRBV6-2/TRBV6-3	many	CASSHPWGWSGRLEQYF
TRBJ1-6	.	TRBV12-3/TRBV12-4	.	CASSSGGNNSPLHF
TRBJ1-2	TRBD1	TRBV20-1	many	CSASRLQGAVNYGYTF
TRBJ2-7	.	TRBV11-2	many	CASSLGGRESYEQYF
TRBJ1-5	TRBD1	TRBV6-1	few	CASSRPGQGNQPQHF
TRBJ1-2	.	TRBV29-1	many	CSVGDWDGGYTF
TRBJ1-5	TRBD1	TRBV2	many	CASSEVGTGSRQPQHF
TRBJ1-2	TRBD1	TRBV3-1	.	CASSQGNPGTGGGYGYTF
TRBJ1-2	TRBD1	TRBV27	many	CASSRGQANLIGGYTF
TRBJ2-5	TRBD1	TRBV20-1	many	CSATGDRRIQETQYF
TRBJ1-5	TRBD1	TRBV9	many	CASSVGTGVGSQPQHF
TRBJ1-2	.	TRBV7-3	few	CASSLTAGDYGYTF
TRBJ2-7	.	TRBV6-2/TRBV6-3	many	CASSAGTQTYEQYF
TRBJ1-1	.	TRBV15	many	CATSRDVAGLSTEAFF
TRBJ1-2	TRBD1	TRBV19	many	CASSSGTGVIRSGYTF
TRBJ1-2	.	TRBV9	many	CASSGHTGIGYTF
TRBJ1-1	.	TRBV20-1	.	CSASLGVNTEAFF
TRBJ2-2	TRBD1	TRBV19	many	CASSSTRDRRNTGELFF
TRBJ2-7	.	TRBV27	many	CASSLRAGRYEQYF
TRBJ1-5	TRBD1	TRBV12-3/TRBV12-4	many	CASSDRGSNQPQHF
TRBJ2-7	TRBD2	TRBV3-1	.	CASSQRGGGYEQYF
TRBJ2-7	TRBD1	TRBV6-1	.	CASSQTGAGGYEQYF
TRBJ1-2	TRBD1	TRBV20-1	.	CSASLTGRDGYTF
TRBJ1-1	.	TRBV19	many	CASSTGGRTEAFF
TRBJ2-5	TRBD2	TRBV29-1	many	CSVDGASGRAFETQYF